The T cell receptor beta chain described here comes from a study of T cells in Graves' hyperthyroidism and ophthalmopathy. This clonotype was observed at least ten times. Amplified regions were TCR beta CDR3 sequences from RNA transcripts. The HTBI primer set was used in a first-round RT-PCR of the TCR CDR3. One entry per CDR3 protein results from TCRdb running MiXCR on the multiplex PCR reads. The repertoire includes fewer than 600,000 distinct CDR3 sequences, around 14% of them detected once, and roughly 17% sits in the top ten. Germline-derived CDR1 and CDR2 are SGDLS and YYNGEE. The junction had 10 bases not matched to a gene; V was cut back by 3 bases and J by 6 bases. The CDR3 runs 17 residues.

The sequence was obtained from a woman aged 18-29 years with Graves' hyperthyroidism. The sample comprised blood. The chain combines TRBV9 with TRBJ2-1, with 12 bases aligning to TRBD2. This CDR3 is CASSEGPGLAGSNEQFF. The CDR3 DNA is TGTGCCAGCAGCGAGGGTCCCGGACTAGCGGGAAGCAATGAGCAGTTCTTC. Based on the CDR3 plus reference TRBV9 and TRBJ2-1, the full variable domain is DSGVTQTPKHLITATGQRVTLRCSPRSGDLSVYWYQQSLDQGLQFLIQYYNGEERAKGNILERFSAQQFPDLHSELNLSSLELGDSALYFCASSEGPGLAGSNEQFFGPGTRLTVL.